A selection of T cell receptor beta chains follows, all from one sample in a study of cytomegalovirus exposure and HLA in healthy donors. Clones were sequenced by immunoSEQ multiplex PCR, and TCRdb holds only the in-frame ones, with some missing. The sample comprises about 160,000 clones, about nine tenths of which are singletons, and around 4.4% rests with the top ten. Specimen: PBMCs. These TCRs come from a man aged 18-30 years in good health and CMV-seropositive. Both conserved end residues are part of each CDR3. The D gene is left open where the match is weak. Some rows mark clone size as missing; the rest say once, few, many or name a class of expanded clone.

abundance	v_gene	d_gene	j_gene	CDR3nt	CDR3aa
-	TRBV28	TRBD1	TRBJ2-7	TGTGCCAGCAATGGCCCGGGACAGGGATTTTCCTACGAGCAGTACTTC	CASNGPGQGFSYEQYF
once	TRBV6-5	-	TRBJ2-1	TGTGCCAGCAGTTACGCGGGTAACAATGAGCAGTTCTTC	CASSYAGNNEQFF
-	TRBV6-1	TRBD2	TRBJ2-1	TGTGCCAGCAGAGAACCTGAGAGGGTCCAAACTAGCGGGAGGGCCCACAGCTCCTACAATGAGCAGTTCTTC	CASREPERVQTSGRAHSSYNEQFF
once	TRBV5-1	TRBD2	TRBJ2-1	TGCGCCAGCAGCTTGTCGTCTGGACTAGCGGGAGCCGAGCAGTTCTTC	CASSLSSGLAGAEQFF
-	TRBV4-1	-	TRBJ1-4	TGCGCCAGCAGCCCCTTTGGGGGGGCGAATGAAGGGAATGAAAAACTGTTTTTT	CASSPFGGANEGNEKLFF
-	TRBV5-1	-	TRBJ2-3	TGCGCCAGCAGCCGATCCGCGGACAGGAGTGGTAAGCGGGTGAGCACAGATACGCAGTATTTT	CASSRSADRSGKRVSTDTQYF
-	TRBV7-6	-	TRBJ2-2	TGTGCCAGCAGCTTTGGACAGAACACCGGGGAGCTGTTTTTT	CASSFGQNTGELFF
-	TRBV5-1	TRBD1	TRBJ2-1	TGCGTCAGCAGCTTGGTGGGACAGGTCTACAATGAGCAGTTCTTC	CVSSLVGQVYNEQFF
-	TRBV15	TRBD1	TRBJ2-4	TGTGCCACCAGCACGGGACAGGTATCTTCAGCAGTCGGAAACATTCAGTACTTC	CATSTGQVSSAVGNIQYF
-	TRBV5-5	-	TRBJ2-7	TGTGCCAGCAGAATCGGAGACAGAGCCTACGAGCAGTACTTC	CASRIGDRAYEQYF
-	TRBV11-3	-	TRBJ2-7	TGTGCCAGCAGGATGGGGCTTTCCGAGCAGTACTTC	CASRMGLSEQYF
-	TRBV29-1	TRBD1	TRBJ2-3	TGCAGCGTTAGCCCCGGGACAGGCGGCACAGATACGCAGTATTTT	CSVSPGTGGTDTQYF
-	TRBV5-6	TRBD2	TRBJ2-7	TGTGCCAGCAGCCTATGGACTAGCGGGACTTACGAGCAGTACTTC	CASSLWTSGTYEQYF
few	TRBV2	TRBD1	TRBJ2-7	TGTGCCAGCAGGGACAGGGGATCCTACGAGCAGTACTTC	CASRDRGSYEQYF
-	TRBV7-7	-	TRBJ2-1	TGTGCTAGCAGCCTCAACAGGGACCACAATGAGCAGTTCTTC	CASSLNRDHNEQFF
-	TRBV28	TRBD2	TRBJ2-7	TGTGCCAGCAGCACGACGCTATGGACTAGCGGGAGTAAAGATTTATACGAGCAGTACTTC	CASSTTLWTSGSKDLYEQYF
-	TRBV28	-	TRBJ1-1	TGTGCCAGCAGCGGTGCGACAGGGAACACTGAAGCTTTCTTT	CASSGATGNTEAFF
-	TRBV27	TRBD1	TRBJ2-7	TGTGCCAGCAGTGGGCGACAGGGTGCCCTTTTCTACGAGCAGTACTTC	CASSGRQGALFYEQYF
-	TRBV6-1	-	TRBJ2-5	TGTGCCAGCAGTGCGGGGAGTCAAGAGACCCAGTACTTC	CASSAGSQETQYF
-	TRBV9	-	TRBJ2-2	TGTGCCAGCAGCGCCCGAGGCGGGGACAGAAACACCGGGGAGCTGTTTTTT	CASSARGGDRNTGELFF
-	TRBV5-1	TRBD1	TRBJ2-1	TGCGCCAGCAGCTCAGGACAGGACCCCTACAATGAGCAGTTCTTC	CASSSGQDPYNEQFF
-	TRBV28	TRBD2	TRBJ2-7	TGTGCCAGCAGTTTCTGGGGGCGGGAGGACTCCTACGAGCAGTACTTC	CASSFWGREDSYEQYF
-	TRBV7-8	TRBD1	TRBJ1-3	TGTGCCAGCAGCGGCCTGGGGACAGCTGGAAACACCATATATTTT	CASSGLGTAGNTIYF
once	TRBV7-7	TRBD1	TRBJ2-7	TGTGCTAGCAGCTCCGGGACAGGGTCGTACGAGCAGTACTTC	CASSSGTGSYEQYF
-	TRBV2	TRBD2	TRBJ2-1	TGTGCCAGCAGTGAAACTAGCGTTGTCTACAATGAGCAGTTCTTC	CASSETSVVYNEQFF
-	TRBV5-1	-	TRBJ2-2	TGCGCCAGCAGAATAACAACAGGTTACACCGGGGAGCTGTTTTTT	CASRITTGYTGELFF
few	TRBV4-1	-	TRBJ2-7	TGCGCCAGCAGCCAAGGAGCGGCAACCTACGAGCAGTACTTC	CASSQGAATYEQYF
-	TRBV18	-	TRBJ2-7	TGTGCCAGCTCACCGGGAGGGACATTAGGCTACGAGCAGTACTTC	CASSPGGTLGYEQYF
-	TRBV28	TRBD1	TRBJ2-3	TGTGCCAGCAAGGGGGGACAGGGCACAGATACGCAGTATTTT	CASKGGQGTDTQYF
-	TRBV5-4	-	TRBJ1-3	TGTGCCAGCAGCCGTACCGACAGTTCCTCTGGAAACACCATATATTTT	CASSRTDSSSGNTIYF
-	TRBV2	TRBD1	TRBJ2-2	TGTGCCAGCACGGGACAGGGGTACACCGGGGAGCTGTTTTTT	CASTGQGYTGELFF
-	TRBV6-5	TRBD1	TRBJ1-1	TGTGCCAGCAGCGAGAGGGGGCAGAACACTGAAGCTTTCTTT	CASSERGQNTEAFF
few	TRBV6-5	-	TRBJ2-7	TGTGCCAGCAGTTACGGGCAGGCGTCCCTCGAGCAGTACTTC	CASSYGQASLEQYF
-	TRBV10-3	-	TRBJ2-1	TGTGCCATCAGTGAGTCCGGAGGCGGGCTCTACAATGAGCAGTTCTTC	CAISESGGGLYNEQFF
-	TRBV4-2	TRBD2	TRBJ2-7	TGTGCCAGCAGCCAAGATTACCCCGGGACTAGCGGGAGGGCTCTTCGCTACGAGCAGTACTTC	CASSQDYPGTSGRALRYEQYF
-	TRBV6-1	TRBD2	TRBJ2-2	TGTGCCATCCGACCGGGACTAAGTTCCGGGGAGCTGTTTTTT	CAIRPGLSSGELFF
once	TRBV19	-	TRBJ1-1	TGTGCCAGTAGTCCCGTAGAGGTCCGGATCGACACTGAAGCTTTCTTT	CASSPVEVRIDTEAFF